Listed below are T cell receptor beta chains from one sample, sequenced in a study of PD-1 blockade in mismatch repair-deficient tumors. Data came from immunoSEQ multiplex PCR; TCRdb stores just in-frame clones and leaves some out. Among approximately 63,000 clones, 88% were seen once, and the ten largest hold approximately 15%. Sequences were derived from peripheral blood, sampled 52 weeks after starting pembrolizumab. All receptors come from an adult with mismatch repair-deficient cancer. Both conserved end residues are part of each CDR3. The D gene is left open where the match is weak. Expanded clones are given a class, and other clones once, few, many or no size at all.

>TRBJ2-3|TRBV5-4|TRBD1|once
CASSLVQGGTDTQYF
TGTGCCAGCAGCTTGGTACAGGGGGGTACAGATACGCAGTATTTT
>TRBJ2-7|TRBV15|-|-
CATSRGTGTYEQYF
TGTGCCACCAGCAGAGGAACCGGAACCTACGAGCAGTACTTC
>TRBJ2-7|TRBV27|-|once
CASSLAGHFYEQYF
TGTGCCAGCAGTTTAGCGGGACACTTCTACGAGCAGTACTTC
>TRBJ2-1|TRBV28|-|-
CASTLRRSSYNEQFF
TGTGCCAGCACATTGAGGCGGAGCTCCTACAATGAGCAGTTCTTC
>TRBJ2-5|TRBV27|-|-
CASSLNQGAHGETQYF
TGTGCCAGCAGTCTTAATCAGGGTGCGCATGGGGAGACCCAGTACTTC
>TRBJ2-3|TRBV6-4|TRBD1|few
CASSDATGGTDTQYF
TGTGCCAGCAGTGACGCCACAGGGGGCACAGATACGCAGTATTTT
>TRBJ2-7|TRBV19|-|-
CASSIGRYEQYF
TGTGCCAGTAGTATCGGACGCTACGAGCAGTACTTC
>TRBJ1-5|TRBV7-8|TRBD1|-
CASSIRTGGLQPQHF
TGTGCCAGCAGCATCAGGACAGGGGGCCTTCAGCCCCAGCATTTT
>TRBJ2-1|TRBV18|-|-
CASSPSLREGPNEQFF
TGTGCCAGCTCACCATCGCTGCGAGAGGGACCCAATGAGCAGTTCTTC
>TRBJ2-3|TRBV27|-|-
CASSLRGAPGTDTQYF
TGTGCCAGCAGTTTACGAGGGGCGCCTGGCACAGATACGCAGTATTTT
>TRBJ1-2|TRBV27|-|-
CASSLSVAALPGYTF
TGTGCCAGCAGTTTATCGGTGGCAGCCTTACCTGGCTACACCTTC
>TRBJ1-2|TRBV7-9|-|-
CASSSGQNGTPYF
TGTGCCAGCAGCTCCGGACAAAACGGGACTCCTTACTTC
>TRBJ1-4|TRBV15|-|-
CATSRGALNEKLFF
TGTGCCACCAGCAGGGGGGCTCTTAATGAAAAACTGTTTTTT
>TRBJ2-3|TRBV28|-|-
CASSLGTVYTDTQYF
TGTGCCAGCAGTTTAGGCACGGTATACACAGATACGCAGTATTTT